Below are 24 T cell receptor beta chains sequenced from a single sample in a study of blood T cell repertoires in COVID-19. The protocol was immunoSEQ multiplex PCR, while the TCRdb copy is restricted to in-frame clones and leaves out a portion. The sample has approximately 150,000 clones, roughly 90% seen once. Sequenced material: peripheral blood. These receptors came from a man between 65 and 80 years old with active COVID-19.

The J gene is TRBJ2-5, the V gene TRBV27; 10 positions match TRBD2. J gave up 1 base and V 6 bases, and 8 bases lay outside the gene matches. Germline V gene data show CDR1 as MNHEY and CDR2 as SMNVEV (reference sequence). The CDR3 spans 16 residues. The CDR3 DNA is TGTGCCAGCAGCTACAGCGGGAGGGCCGTCCAAGAGACCCAGTACTTC. Its translation: CASSYSGRAVQETQYF.

V gene TRBV6-5 combines with J gene TRBJ2-2, with D tentatively TRBD2 (5 bases). Trimming shortened V by 8 bases and J by 5 bases, and 15 bases separated the two germline ends. Germline CDR1 and CDR2: MNHEY and SVGAGI. CDR3 length: 14 residues. The CDR3 DNA reads as TGTGCCAGCGCCGAGGGAAGGTGGACCGGGGAGCTGTTTTTT. It specifies CASAEGRWTGELFF.

The chain is built from TRBV5-6 and TRBJ2-7; TRBD2 might be the D (5 bases). The CDR3 spans 12 residues. V was cut by 0 bases and J by 6 bases, with 7 bases left in between. The germline V gene encodes CDR1 SGHDT and CDR2 YYEEEE. CDR3 sequence: CASSLVRGEQYF. The CDR3 bases are TGTGCCAGCAGCTTGGTCCGGGGCGAGCAGTACTTC.

This clone has a single count. V usage is TRBV12-3 or TRBV12-4 and J usage is TRBJ1-1; D call uncertain. Trimming pared 1 base from V and 1 base from J, leaving 4 bases between. The CDR3 spans 13 residues. The CDR3 DNA reads TGTGCCAGCAGTTTAGGCAGGAACACTGAAGCTTTCTTT. As protein: CASSLGRNTEAFF.

This clone was observed once. This sequence joins TRBV9 and TRBJ2-1; TRBD2 matches 9 bases. V trimming: 2 bases; J trimming: 3 bases; junction bases outside the gene matches: 0. This CDR3 spans 14 amino acids. Germline-derived CDR1 and CDR2 are SGDLS and YYNGEE. This CDR3 is CASSVSGGYNEQFF. The CDR3 bases are TGTGCCAGCAGCGTTAGCGGGGGCTACAATGAGCAGTTCTTC.

The J gene is TRBJ2-1, the V gene TRBV11-3; 10 nucleotides match TRBD2. Germline values: CDR1 SGHNT, CDR2 YENEEA. Trimming took 0 bases from V and 7 from J; bases not matched to a gene: 9. The CDR3 consists of 17 residues. CDR3 loop: CASSLDAAGGPTNEQFF. The CDR3 coding sequence is TGTGCCAGCAGCTTAGATGCAGCGGGAGGGCCCACGAATGAGCAGTTCTTC.

V gene TRBV18 combines with J gene TRBJ2-7; D may be TRBD2 (5 bases). This CDR3 contains 15 residues. V lost 3 bases and J 0 bases, leaving 12 bases between the germline ends. Germline CDR1 reads KGHSH; CDR2 reads LQKENI. The CDR3 nucleotides are TGTGCCAGCTCACCGGTGGAAGGGAGCTCCTACGAGCAGTACTTC. It specifies CASSPVEGSSYEQYF.

In this sample, this clone turned up once. The chain has TRBV14 and TRBJ2-1; no clear D gene. This CDR3 region has 14 residues. Per germline, CDR1 SGHDN and CDR2 FVKESK. V was shortened by 0 bases and J by 7 bases, with 10 bases between the two germline ends. In nucleotides, the CDR3 is TGTGCCAGCAGCCAAGATGGAGTACCTAATGAGCAGTTCTTC. Translating it yields CASSQDGVPNEQFF.

J is TRBJ2-7 and V is TRBV4-2, with 7 positions matching TRBD1. The CDR3 length is 15 residues. J was trimmed by 5 bases and V by 5 bases; bases with no gene match: 12. Germline lookup yields CDR1 LGHNA and CDR2 YNFKEQ. The chain's CDR3 is CASSDNRGLIHEQYF. DNA of the CDR3: TGTGCCAGCAGCGATAACAGGGGATTGATCCACGAGCAGTACTTC.

V and J are TRBV6-6 and TRBJ2-3; 11 nucleotides line up with TRBD1. Germline-derived CDR1 and CDR2 are MNHNY and SVGAGI (reference sequence). With 6 bases clipped from V and 5 bases from J, the junction kept 10 bases outside the gene matches. This CDR3 is 16 amino acids long. The CDR3 DNA reads as TGTGCCAGCAGCCCAGGACAGGGGGCTCAATTAGATACGCAGTATTTT. Its protein is CASSPGQGAQLDTQYF.

This rearrangement joins TRBV5-5 to TRBJ2-7; 13 nucleotides line up with TRBD2. This CDR3 has 15 residues. The trim removed 4 bases at V and 2 bases at J, leaving 3 bases unmatched. Germline assignment: CDR1 SGHKS and CDR2 YYEKEE (reference sequence). The CDR3 is CASSPGTSGTYEQYF. The CDR3 DNA sequence: TGTGCCAGCAGCCCCGGGACTAGCGGGACCTACGAGCAGTACTTC.

The J gene is TRBJ1-5, the V gene TRBV28; 7 nucleotides match TRBD1. The CDR3 totals 14 residues. CDR1 MDHEN and CDR2 SYDVKM come from the germline V gene. Trimming removed 4 bases from V and 4 bases from J; junction bases left unmatched: 4. This CDR3 reads CASSSLTGNQPQHF. In nucleotides, the CDR3 is TGTGCCAGCAGTTCCCTGACAGGGAATCAGCCCCAGCATTTT.

This chain links TRBV24-1 with TRBJ2-3; 11 bases fit TRBD1. V lost 3 bases to trimming and J lost 5 bases; unmatched junction nucleotides: 3. Germline CDR1 is KGHDR and CDR2 is SFDVKD. The CDR3 runs to 15 residues. The CDR3 sequence: CATSDPGQGGDTQYF. The CDR3 bases are TGTGCCACCAGTGATCCGGGACAGGGGGGAGATACGCAGTATTTT.

The rearrangement joins TRBV3-1 (or the pseudogene TRBV3-2) to TRBJ1-1; 9 bases agree with TRBD1. V shed 3 bases, J shed 6 bases, and the junction held 8 bases outside the gene matches. There are 15 residues in the CDR3. From germline, CDR1 is LGHDT and CDR2 YNNKEL (reference sequence). The CDR3 DNA reads as TGTGCCAGCAGCCAGCCGGGACAGGGTGGTTCTGAAGCTTTCTTT. Translated: CASSQPGQGGSEAFF.

This clone was seen a few times. The DNA of the CDR3 is TGTGCCAGCAGCTTAGTGGCAGGCCTCTACGAGCAGTACTTC. Translation gives CASSLVAGLYEQYF. The rearrangement uses TRBV11-2 and TRBJ2-7; D is uncertain. Per germline, CDR1 SGHAT and CDR2 FQNNGV. V shed 1 base and J shed 3 bases, with 10 bases lying between them. This CDR3 spans 14 amino acids. Variable domain in full (rest from reference TRBV11-2 and TRBJ2-7): EAGVAQSPRYKIIEKRQSVAFWCNPISGHATLYWYQQILGQGPKLLIQFQNNGVVDDSQLPKDRFSAERLKGVDSTLKIQPAKLEDSAVYLCASSLVAGLYEQYFGPGTRLTVT.

The chain recombines TRBV6-6 with TRBJ2-1; 9 bases agree with TRBD2. V lost 0 bases and J lost 7; bases outside the gene matches: 7. The length of the CDR3 is 16 residues. The germline V gene has CDR1 MNHNY and CDR2 SVGAGI (reference sequence). The CDR3 DNA reads as TGTGCCAGCAGTTACTCGTTCGAGCGGGAGGAAAATGAGCAGTTCTTC. Amino acid sequence: CASSYSFEREENEQFF.

The count of this clone is one. As DNA, the CDR3 is TGTGCCAGCTCACCATCCAGTTCCTCTGGAAACACCATATATTTT. The encoded protein is CASSPSSSSGNTIYF. The chain has TRBV18 and TRBJ1-3; D gene uncertain. The CDR3 length is 15 residues. Germline V lookup: CDR1 KGHSH, CDR2 LQKENI. Trimming pared 2 bases from V and 0 bases from J, leaving 8 bases between.

The rearrangement uses TRBV16 and TRBJ1-5; no definite D call. The CDR3 has 15 amino acids. V dropped 4 bases and J dropped 0 bases, with 10 bases sitting between them. Germline lookup yields CDR1 KGHSY and CDR2 FQNENV. The CDR3 protein is CASSLRHLSNQPQHF. The CDR3 DNA reads TGTGCCAGCAGCCTAAGACACCTTAGCAATCAGCCCCAGCATTTT.

The chain couples TRBV9 to TRBJ2-7; 10 bases map to TRBD1. Germline CDR1 and CDR2: SGDLS and YYNGEE. V was clipped by 4 bases and J by 5 bases; unmatched bases: 9. This CDR3 contains 15 residues. The CDR3 nucleotides are TGTGCCAGCAGCCGCCGGGACAGGGGTCGGGACGAGCAGTACTTC. It codes for CASSRRDRGRDEQYF.

The rearrangement joins TRBV19 to TRBJ2-1; D call uncertain. The CDR3 is made up of 12 amino acids. The V and J ends lost 3 bases and 9 bases respectively, with 9 bases between them. CDR1 and CDR2 from the germline V gene are LNHDA and SQIVND (reference sequence). CDR3 DNA: TGTGCCAGTAGTATTGCAGGTAGTGAGCAGTTCTTC. As protein: CASSIAGSEQFF.

The V call is TRBV5-1, the J call TRBJ2-3; 7 bases align to TRBD2. Germline CDR1 reads SGHRS; CDR2 reads YFSETQ. The CDR3 has 17 amino acids. V shed 0 bases, J shed 4 bases, and the junction held 11 bases outside the gene matches. This CDR3 is CASSLALAGVVPDTQYF. The CDR3 bases are TGCGCCAGCAGCTTGGCCTTAGCGGGTGTAGTTCCAGATACGCAGTATTTT.

The sample holds one count of this clone. The chain carries TRBV5-6 and TRBJ1-1, with 7 bases lining up with TRBD1. The CDR3 runs to 13 residues. Germline V gene data show CDR1 as SGHDT and CDR2 as YYEEEE. Unmatched junction bases numbered 4, after V lost 3 bases and J lost 5 bases. The CDR3 region is CASSSGGSTEAFF. DNA for the CDR3: TGTGCCAGCAGCTCAGGGGGTAGTACTGAAGCTTTCTTT.

The genes are TRBV4-1 and TRBJ2-1, with a possible D match to TRBD2 (5 bases). Trimming left V 3 bases short and J 5 bases short, with 14 bases between. The CDR3 is 15 amino acids. Per germline, CDR1 MGHRA and CDR2 YSYEKL. The CDR3 sequence: CASSQGIAPNNEQFF. As DNA, the CDR3 is TGCGCCAGCAGCCAGGGGATAGCGCCAAACAATGAGCAGTTCTTC.

This sequence joins TRBV18 and TRBJ1-5, with TRBD1 as a possible D gene (5 bases). V dropped 2 bases and J dropped 7 bases, with 12 bases sitting between them. This CDR3 region has 14 residues. Germline V lookup: CDR1 KGHSH, CDR2 LQKENI. This CDR3 is CASSPSGREQPQHF. The CDR3 DNA reads as TGTGCCAGCTCACCATCCGGCAGGGAACAGCCCCAGCATTTT.